The entry below gives a single T cell receptor (beta chain) sequence along with its context. As handled by the study authors: Amplifying reference gene primers gave estimates of nucleated cell counts. Profiling relied on immunoSEQ multiplex PCR, and the TCRdb table lists in-frame clones only, not all of them. The DNA was the basis for D and trimming; V, J and clone size are from that table. The sample records roughly 200,000 clones, 65% to 85% being singletons. Germline CDR1 reads KGHDR; CDR2 reads SFDVKD. Losses at the gene ends were 4 bases for V and 4 bases for J; bases not matched to a gene: 6. This CDR3 has 16 amino acids. This entry is derived from a study of blood T cell repertoires in COVID-19. Study-wide context: Italy, Spain and the United States were the sources of the convalescent and acute COVID-19 samples. Sample material is recorded as cDNA or gDNA derived from T cells, B-cell-depleted T cells, or PBMCs.

The chain carries TRBV24-1 and TRBJ2-5; 12 bases are a match to TRBD1. Sample: peripheral blood. This clonotype originated in a man in his forties or fifties with active or convalescent COVID-19. CDR3 in DNA: TGTGCCACCAGTGAATCCGGGACAGGGGGCGGAGAGACCCAGTACTTC. This translates into CATSESGTGGGETQYF.